One and the same sample provided the 24 T cell receptor beta chains below, sequenced in a study of CD8 T cells in Susac syndrome. RNA in amounts of about 0.5 to 1 ug was reverse transcribed with random hexamers. TCRdb fed the immunoSEQ multiplex PCR reads into MiXCR, producing one record per CDR3 protein. The sample yields about 240,000 distinct CDR3 sequences, 90% to 96% seen once. Sequenced sample: CD4+ T cells from PBMCs. These receptors were taken from a human donor with Susac syndrome.

In this sample, this clonotype turned up once. J is TRBJ1-2 and V is TRBV25-1; 9 nucleotides line up with TRBD1. The CDR3 length is 14 residues. The V gene's germline CDR1 is MGHDK and CDR2 SYGVNS. Unmatched junction bases numbered 6, after V lost 6 bases and J lost 4 bases. CDR3 sequence (DNA): TGTGCCAGCAGCTACAGGGGGCAAGGCTATGGCTACACCTTC. It translates to CASSYRGQGYGYTF.

This clonotype was observed once. The V and J genes are TRBV3-1 and TRBJ1-1, with D possibly matching TRBD1 (5 bases). The V end was cut by 1 base, the J end by 11 bases, with 8 bases between. Germline CDR1 and CDR2: LGHDT and YNNKEL (reference sequence). The CDR3 sequence is 11 residues long. In DNA form, the CDR3 reads TGTGCCAGCAGCCAAGGCAGGGAGGCTTTCTTT. This translates into CASSQGREAFF.

The chain joins TRBV5-1 to TRBJ2-2; perhaps TRBD2 as D (6 bases). The CDR3 extends over 16 amino acids. Trimming stripped 1 base from V and 0 bases from J, with 10 bases between. The germline V gene encodes CDR1 SGHRS and CDR2 YFSETQ. The DNA for the CDR3 is TGCGCCAGCAGCTTGCTCGGCGGGACGAACACCGGGGAGCTGTTTTTT. Amino acid sequence: CASSLLGGTNTGELFF.

The chain is built from TRBV20-1 and TRBJ2-2; 7 nucleotides align to TRBD2. The V and J ends lost 3 bases and 2 bases, in that order; junction bases with no gene match: 6. The CDR3 covers 15 residues. Germline V gene lookup returns CDR1 DFQATT and CDR2 SNEGSKA (reference sequence). CDR3 coding DNA: TGCAGTGCTAGGGCGCCAGCGGGAAACACCGGGGAGCTGTTTTTT. Translation gives CSARAPAGNTGELFF.

The chain combines TRBV5-1 with TRBJ1-1; a possible D gene is TRBD1 (6 bases). The CDR3 covers 16 residues. Germline CDR1 SGHRS, CDR2 YFSETQ. V was pared by 3 bases and J by 1 base, with 16 bases between. This CDR3 reads CASSSRSGGPNTEAFF. CDR3 bases: TGCGCCAGCAGCTCACGGTCGGGGGGGCCGAACACTGAAGCTTTCTTT.

The chain couples TRBV9 to TRBJ2-7; D gene uncertain. The V end lost 0 bases, the J end lost 4 bases, and 11 bases lay between the germline ends. This CDR3 region has 14 residues. Germline V CDR1 and CDR2: SGDLS, YYNGEE. The chain's CDR3 is CASSVDPSPYEQYF. CDR3 nucleotides: TGTGCCAGCAGCGTAGATCCCTCTCCATACGAGCAGTACTTC.

The chain uses TRBV11-2 and TRBJ2-2; possibly TRBD2 for D (6 bases). V was cut by 5 bases and J by 6 bases, with 10 bases left in between. CDR1 and CDR2 from the germline V gene are SGHAT and FQNNGV. CDR3 length: 13 amino acids. The CDR3 spells CASSRRGAGELFF. CDR3 in DNA: TGTGCCAGCAGCCGACGCGGGGCCGGGGAGCTGTTTTTT.

J is TRBJ2-5 and V is TRBV2; TRBD2 agrees at 9 bases. CDR3 length: 16 residues. Germline loops: CDR1 SNHLY, CDR2 FYNNEI. The trim removed 3 bases at V and 4 bases at J, leaving 9 bases unmatched. CDR3: CASSEDSGSRRETQYF. The DNA of the CDR3 is TGTGCCAGCAGTGAGGATAGCGGGAGTCGGAGAGAGACCCAGTACTTC. Full variable domain (remainder filled in from reference TRBV2 and TRBJ2-5): EPEVTQTPSHQVTQMGQEVILRCVPISNHLYFYWYRQILGQKVEFLVSFYNNEISEKSEIFDDQFSVERPDGSNFTLKIRSTKLEDSAMYFCASSEDSGSRRETQYFGPGTRLLVL.

The V call is TRBV6-6, the J call TRBJ2-3; D not certain. The germline V and J ends were trimmed by 2 bases and 1 base, with 4 bases remaining between them. Germline-derived CDR1 and CDR2 are MNHNY and SVGAGI (reference sequence). This CDR3 comprises 13 residues. This CDR3 reads CASSYRGTDTQYF. The CDR3 DNA reads as TGTGCCAGCAGTTACCGGGGCACAGATACGCAGTATTTT.

The chain has TRBV27 and TRBJ2-3; unclear D gene. The ends were cut back, 5 bases at V and 5 bases at J, with 20 bases in the middle. The CDR3 covers 16 residues. Germline V gene lookup returns CDR1 MNHEY and CDR2 SMNVEV (reference sequence). In DNA form, the CDR3 reads TGTGCCAGCAGTCCTCCCCACGGTACCCTAATAGATACGCAGTATTTT. It encodes CASSPPHGTLIDTQYF.

The rearrangement uses TRBV30 and TRBJ1-5, with TRBD1 as a possible D gene (5 bases). The germline V and J ends were trimmed by 6 bases and 4 bases, with 13 bases remaining between them. CDR1 and CDR2 (germline): GTSNPN, SVGIG (reference sequence). This CDR3 contains 13 residues. The CDR3 reads CACARGANQPQHF. The CDR3 DNA sequence: TGTGCCTGTGCCCGGGGCGCAAATCAGCCCCAGCATTTT.

The V gene is TRBV5-4, the J gene TRBJ2-2; D is undetermined. The V end lost 0 bases, the J end lost 6 bases, and 12 bases lay between the germline ends. CDR3 length: 15 residues. Per germline, CDR1 SGHNT and CDR2 YYREEE (reference sequence). As DNA, the CDR3 is TGTGCCAGCAGCTTGGAGGGTCTAGTTTCCGGGGAGCTGTTTTTT. Translated, it gives CASSLEGLVSGELFF.

V and J are TRBV9 and TRBJ2-3; 10 bases map to TRBD2. Germline CDR1 reads SGDLS; CDR2 reads YYNGEE. This CDR3 has 16 residues. V gave up 3 bases and J gave up 4 bases; unmatched junction bases: 8. CDR3 region: CASSAASGGWADTQYF. DNA of the CDR3: TGTGCCAGCAGCGCGGCTAGCGGGGGTTGGGCAGATACGCAGTATTTT.

The chain couples TRBV6-2 or TRBV6-3 to TRBJ2-7; 9 nucleotides align to TRBD1. Germline V lookup: CDR1 MNHEY, CDR2 SVGEGT. The J segment lost 4 bases and the V segment lost 2 bases, leaving 12 bases of the junction unmatched. The length of the CDR3 is 17 residues. The CDR3 protein is CASSYTNYRGRRYEQYF. DNA for the CDR3: TGTGCCAGCAGTTACACTAACTACAGGGGGCGAAGATACGAGCAGTACTTC.

This chain connects TRBV11-1 to TRBJ1-4; D might be TRBD1 (5 bases). The CDR3 length is 14 residues. Trimming shortened V by 5 bases and J by 7 bases, and 14 bases separated the two germline ends. Per the germline V gene, CDR1 is SGHAT and CDR2 is FQDESV (reference sequence). The CDR3 is CASSPRGLSEKLFF. The CDR3 DNA reads as TGTGCCAGCAGCCCGAGGGGTCTTAGTGAAAAACTGTTTTTT. The whole variable domain, filled in from reference TRBV11-1 and TRBJ1-4, reads EAEVAQSPRYKITEKSQAVAFWCDPISGHATLYWYRQILGQGPELLVQFQDESVVDDSQLPKDRFSAERLKGVDSTLKIQPAELGDSAMYLCASSPRGLSEKLFFGSGTQLSVL.

The chain recombines TRBV29-1 with TRBJ2-1; 7 bases match TRBD2. The V gene end was trimmed by 0 bases and the J gene end by 8 bases; junction bases not matched to a gene: 7. Germline CDR1 reads SQVTM; CDR2 reads ANQGSEA. The CDR3 sequence is 14 residues long. The CDR3 DNA reads as TGCAGCGTTGAAGATCTGACTAGCCGGCATGAGCAGTTCTTC. It is translated as CSVEDLTSRHEQFF.

This sequence joins TRBV29-1 and TRBJ2-1, with 7 bases fitting TRBD2. J lost 5 bases, V lost 6 bases, and 7 bases had no gene match. The CDR3 consists of 13 residues. Germline CDR1 SQVTM, CDR2 ANQGSEA. CDR3 DNA sequence: TGCAGCGTCGGACTAGTGCTAGACAATGAGCAGTTCTTC. Residues: CSVGLVLDNEQFF.

CDR3 sequence (DNA): TGTGCCAGCAGCCCAGGACAGGGGGCCGGGGAGCTGTTTTTT. It is translated as CASSPGQGAGELFF. J is TRBJ2-2 and V is TRBV5-4; 10 positions agree with TRBD1. Germline lookup yields CDR1 SGHNT and CDR2 YYREEE (reference sequence). The trim removed 4 bases at V and 6 bases at J, leaving 3 bases unmatched. The CDR3 has 14 amino acids.

V usage is TRBV25-1 and J usage is TRBJ2-7; 7 positions match TRBD1. J was trimmed by 3 bases and V by 5 bases; bases with no gene match: 4. The CDR3 consists of 13 residues. Germline CDR1 is MGHDK and CDR2 is SYGVNS. The CDR3 is CASSTTGIYEQYF. CDR3 in DNA: TGTGCCAGCAGTACGACAGGGATCTACGAGCAGTACTTC.

This clonotype appeared a few times. The chain has TRBV9 and TRBJ2-3, with 11 nucleotides matching TRBD2. Germline V CDR1 and CDR2: SGDLS, YYNGEE. Germline trimming cut 2 bases from V and 6 bases from J; bases unmatched to any gene: 5. This CDR3 comprises 15 residues. The CDR3 protein is CASSVSGRGPDTQYF. The CDR3 nucleotides read TGTGCCAGCAGCGTTAGCGGGAGGGGTCCGGATACGCAGTATTTT.

The chain combines TRBV11-2 with TRBJ2-7; D is ambiguous. CDR3 length: 15 residues. Between the trimmed V and J ends, which lost 0 bases and 2 bases, there was a span of 11 bases. CDR1 SGHAT and CDR2 FQNNGV come from the germline V gene. In DNA, the CDR3 is TGTGCCAGCAGCTTAGATTCTCTAACCCCCTACGAGCAGTACTTC. Its translation is CASSLDSLTPYEQYF. Full variable domain (missing parts from reference TRBV11-2 and TRBJ2-7): EAGVAQSPRYKIIEKRQSVAFWCNPISGHATLYWYQQILGQGPKLLIQFQNNGVVDDSQLPKDRFSAERLKGVDSTLKIQPAKLEDSAVYLCASSLDSLTPYEQYFGPGTRLTVT.

The rearrangement links TRBV20-1 to TRBJ2-3; the D is unclear. The ends were cut back, 0 bases at V and 5 bases at J, with 6 bases in the middle. The CDR3 runs to 12 residues. Germline V gene sequence: CDR1 DFQATT, CDR2 SNEGSKA (reference sequence). CDR3 sequence reads: CSARDHGDTQYF. For the CDR3, the DNA is TGCAGTGCTAGAGATCACGGAGATACGCAGTATTTT.

The V and J genes are TRBV12-3 or TRBV12-4 and TRBJ1-1; TRBD1 aligns across 7 bases. This CDR3 spans 14 amino acids. V lost 4 bases, J lost 7 bases, and 9 bases stayed unmatched. For the CDR3, the DNA is TGTGCCAGCAGTTACCCAGGGGGTTTTGGTGAAGCTTTCTTT. Amino acids: CASSYPGGFGEAFF.

This clonotype was picked up one time. This chain connects TRBV12-3 or TRBV12-4 to TRBJ2-1, with D uncertain. Trimming cost V 6 bases and J 8 bases, with 11 bases left between them. The CDR3 has 12 amino acids. The CDR3 DNA follows: TGTGCCAGCAGCGGGTCGCACGATGAGCAGTTCTTC. Protein product: CASSGSHDEQFF.